Shown below are 23 T cell receptor beta chains from a single sample sequenced in a study of blood T cell repertoires in COVID-19. Libraries were prepared by immunoSEQ multiplex PCR; TCRdb keeps only in-frame clonotypes and omits some of them. Of 32,000 or so clones detected, around nine tenths appear once; the ten largest clones hold 60% to 65%. Source material: peripheral blood. These receptor sequences come from a man aged 65 to 85 with acute or convalescent COVID-19.

The V gene is TRBV2, the J gene TRBJ2-1; maybe TRBD1 (6 bases). The V end was cut by 5 bases, the J end by 10 bases, with 18 bases between. The CDR3 consists of 14 residues. Germline V lookup: CDR1 SNHLY, CDR2 FYNNEI. This chain's CDR3 is CASSLGPRQGEQFF. In DNA, the CDR3 is TGTGCCAGCAGTCTTGGGCCCCGCCAGGGGGAGCAGTTCTTC.

This clone occurred a few times. The rearrangement joins TRBV21-1 to TRBJ2-7; TRBD2 was called by the table and not checked on the DNA. TRBV21-1 is flagged as a pseudogene. The CDR3 sequence is 16 residues long. The DNA of the CDR3 is TGTGCCAGCAGCCCCCACGGGGATAGCGGGGCCTACGAGCAGTACTTC. The encoded protein is CASSPHGDSGAYEQYF.

V is TRBV11-3 and J is TRBJ2-5; D is perhaps TRBD2 (6 bases). In germline, CDR1 is SGHNT, CDR2 YENEEA. The CDR3 runs 13 residues. V was cut by 3 bases and J by 1 base, with 6 bases left in between. The CDR3 nucleotides read TGTGCCAGCAGCTTGACTAGCCAAGAGACCCAGTACTTC. Residues: CASSLTSQETQYF.

The V gene is TRBV5-4, the J gene TRBJ2-1, with 10 bases identical to TRBD2. Looked up from germline, CDR1 is SGHNT and CDR2 is YYREEE (reference sequence). The V and J ends lost 4 bases and 0 bases, in that order; junction bases with no gene match: 4. The CDR3 contains 16 residues. The CDR3 loop is CASSTRTSGSYNEQFF. CDR3 sequence (DNA): TGTGCCAGCAGCACTCGGACTAGCGGCTCCTACAATGAGCAGTTCTTC.

With regard to this clone: One end of the junction fails to match germline, which may point to a read error. The genes are TRBV9 and TRBJ2-1, with 13 positions matching TRBD2. Germline CDR1 SGDLS, CDR2 YYNGEE. The CDR3 extends over 14 amino acids. The CDR3 DNA follows: TGTGCCAGCAGCGTCGCGACTAGCGGGGGGCCGGAGATCTTC. Amino acids: CASSVATSGGPEIF. Full variable domain (outside the CDR3, taken from reference TRBV9 and TRBJ2-1): DSGVTQTPKHLITATGQRVTLRCSPRSGDLSVYWYQQSLDQGLQFLIQYYNGEERAKGNILERFSAQQFPDLHSELNLSSLELGDSALYFCASSVATSGGPEIFGPGTRLTVL.

The genes are TRBV11-2 and TRBJ2-3; TRBD2 aligns across 8 bases. Per germline, CDR1 SGHAT and CDR2 FQNNGV. V lost 5 bases to trimming and J lost 2 bases; unmatched junction nucleotides: 9. CDR3 length: 16 residues. In DNA form, the CDR3 reads TGTGCCAGCAGCCCGCGGGGGGCTGGGCCCACAGATACGCAGTATTTT. It is translated as CASSPRGAGPTDTQYF.

V and J are TRBV28 and TRBJ1-5; D is possibly TRBD1 (6 bases). The CDR3 sequence is 14 residues long. The V end lost 5 bases, the J end lost 3 bases, and 11 bases lay between the germline ends. Germline CDR1 is MDHEN and CDR2 is SYDVKM. The CDR3 nucleotides read TGTGCCAGCAGTAACGGACAGACCAATCAGCCCCAGCATTTT. It translates to CASSNGQTNQPQHF.

This clone was detected only a few times. CDR3 loop: CASSSDSGGYTF. The CDR3 bases are TGCGCCAGCAGCTCGGACAGTGGGGGCTACACCTTC. The genes are TRBV5-1 and TRBJ1-2, with a weak D call TRBD1 (6 bases). Per germline, CDR1 SGHRS and CDR2 YFSETQ. The CDR3 sequence is 12 residues long. V lost 3 bases and J lost 8, with 11 bases in between.

This clone was picked up a small number of times. The genes are TRBV11-2 and TRBJ1-1; D remains unclear. V gave up 1 base and J gave up 0 bases, with 3 bases separating them. The CDR3 covers 13 residues. Germline lookup yields CDR1 SGHAT and CDR2 FQNNGV. This CDR3 reads CASSLVMNTEAFF. In DNA form, the CDR3 reads TGTGCCAGCAGCTTAGTTATGAACACTGAAGCTTTCTTT.

The CDR3 protein is CASSVKREGRGNEQFF. The CDR3 region has the DNA TGTGCCAGCAGCGTAAAGCGGGAGGGCCGAGGAAATGAGCAGTTCTTC. The chain links TRBV9 to TRBJ2-1; 10 nucleotides match TRBD2. This CDR3 has 16 residues. V dropped 1 base and J dropped 7; count of bases not matched to a gene: 8. CDR1 SGDLS and CDR2 YYNGEE come from the germline V gene.

The rearrangement joins TRBV6-5 to TRBJ2-2, with a weak D call TRBD2 (5 bases). The CDR3 spans 14 residues. Trimming left V 8 bases short and J 3 bases short, with 13 bases between. The germline CDR1 and CDR2 sequences are MNHEY and SVGAGI. In DNA, the CDR3 is TGTGCCAGCCACCCTGCGGACTACACCGGGGAGCTGTTTTTT. It yields the protein CASHPADYTGELFF.

This chain connects TRBV14 to TRBJ2-7; 9 bases are shared with TRBD1. After removal of 0 bases from V and 5 bases from J, the junction contained 11 bases not matched to a gene. This CDR3 has 17 amino acids. The germline V gene has CDR1 SGHDN and CDR2 FVKESK. CDR3 residues: CASSQDLRTGARNEQYF. The CDR3 DNA reads TGTGCCAGCAGCCAAGATCTCAGGACAGGGGCCCGAAACGAGCAGTACTTC.

The CDR3 coding sequence is TGCAGCGTTAGACTAGCGGCCTACAATGAGCAGTTCTTC. It specifies CSVRLAAYNEQFF. This chain joins TRBV29-1 and TRBJ2-1, with 9 bases that match TRBD2. The J segment lost 2 bases and the V segment lost 5 bases, leaving 1 base of the junction unmatched. The CDR3 extends over 13 amino acids. Germline V lookup: CDR1 SQVTM, CDR2 ANQGSEA.

The CDR3 bases are TGTGCCAGCAGCTTACCCCCGGGACAGGGGTATCAGCCCCAGCATTTT. Translating gives CASSLPPGQGYQPQHF. J is TRBJ1-5 and V is TRBV7-3; 10 bases map to TRBD1. The V and J ends lost 2 bases and 5 bases, in that order; junction bases with no gene match: 6. Germline V gives CDR1 SGHTA, CDR2 FQGTGA. The CDR3 sequence is 16 residues long.

The genes are TRBV7-2 and TRBJ2-2; TRBD1 aligns across 11 bases. Looked up from germline, CDR1 is SGHTA and CDR2 is FQGNSA. After removal of 3 bases from V and 6 bases from J, the junction contained 0 bases not matched to a gene. The CDR3 consists of 14 residues. The CDR3: CASSLDRGPGELFF. Written as DNA, the CDR3 is TGTGCCAGCAGCTTGGACAGGGGGCCCGGGGAGCTGTTTTTT.

The CDR3 bases are TGTGCCAGTAGTGTTTCCAGGGAAGGGTCGATGGACACTGAAGCTTTCTTT. Amino acids: CASSVSREGSMDTEAFF. V gene TRBV19 combines with J gene TRBJ1-1, with D tentatively TRBD1 (5 bases). Trimming removed 5 bases at V and 3 bases at J, with 22 bases between. The CDR3 runs 17 residues. Per the germline V gene, CDR1 is LNHDA and CDR2 is SQIVND (reference sequence). Complete variable domain (other parts from reference TRBV19 and TRBJ1-1): DGGITQSPKYLFRKEGQNVTLSCEQNLNHDAMYWYRQDPGQGLRLIYYSQIVNDFQKGDIAEGYSVSREKKESFPLTVTSAQKNPTAFYLCASSVSREGSMDTEAFFGQGTRLTVV.

The rearrangement uses TRBV7-2 and TRBJ2-1, with TRBD2 matching over 7 bases. Germline V gene lookup returns CDR1 SGHTA and CDR2 FQGNSA. This CDR3 comprises 15 residues. The V segment lost 8 bases and the J segment 5 bases; nucleotides outside the gene matches: 12. The CDR3: CASGKPGRTHNEQFF. In nucleotides, the CDR3 is TGTGCCAGCGGTAAACCCGGGAGGACCCACAATGAGCAGTTCTTC.

Only one count was recorded for this clone. V gene TRBV19 combines with J gene TRBJ1-1; possible D gene TRBD1, 6 bases. V dropped 4 bases and J dropped 1 base, with 22 bases sitting between them. This CDR3 is 18 amino acids long. Germline loops: CDR1 LNHDA, CDR2 SQIVND (reference sequence). The CDR3 spells CASSTNRGYRGGNTEAFF. For the CDR3, the DNA is TGTGCCAGTAGTACAAACCGAGGCTACAGAGGGGGGAACACTGAAGCTTTCTTT.

The chain links TRBV29-1 to TRBJ1-2; weak D call: TRBD1 (6 bases). Germline V gene data show CDR1 as SQVTM and CDR2 as ANQGSEA. Trimming stripped 4 bases from V and 1 base from J, with 13 bases between. The CDR3 extends over 14 amino acids. The CDR3 loop reads CSVVIQGDNYGYTF. The CDR3 nucleotides read TGCAGCGTTGTCATACAGGGCGATAACTATGGCTACACCTTC.

The rearrangement links TRBV9 to TRBJ2-1, with 10 bases identical to TRBD2. Germline CDR1 and CDR2: SGDLS and YYNGEE. The CDR3 covers 16 residues. J gave up 8 bases and V 0 bases, and 8 bases lay outside the gene matches. Here the CDR3 reads CASSVVGRLAGDEQFF. CDR3 DNA: TGTGCCAGCAGCGTAGTCGGAAGGCTAGCGGGGGATGAGCAGTTCTTC. Full variable domain (outside the CDR3, taken from reference TRBV9 and TRBJ2-1): DSGVTQTPKHLITATGQRVTLRCSPRSGDLSVYWYQQSLDQGLQFLIQYYNGEERAKGNILERFSAQQFPDLHSELNLSSLELGDSALYFCASSVVGRLAGDEQFFGPGTRLTVL.

V is TRBV5-4 and J is TRBJ2-2, with D tentatively TRBD1 (6 bases). The CDR3 spans 15 residues. Per germline, CDR1 SGHNT and CDR2 YYREEE (reference sequence). Trimming took 5 bases from V and 5 from J, leaving 16 bases between them. Here the CDR3 reads CASSATGIGTGELFF. CDR3 DNA sequence: TGTGCCAGCAGTGCTACAGGGATAGGGACCGGGGAGCTGTTTTTT.

This sequence joins TRBV4-1 and TRBJ1-1; D is uncertain. The CDR3 totals 17 residues. The germline V gene encodes CDR1 MGHRA and CDR2 YSYEKL. The V gene lost 4 bases and the J gene lost 1 base, with 19 bases spanning the gap. CDR3 sequence (DNA): TGCGCCAGCAGCCTCGGATTTTCCGGGAACTCGAACACTGAAGCTTTCTTT. Amino acid sequence: CASSLGFSGNSNTEAFF.

The V call is TRBV7-2, the J call TRBJ2-7; no firm D call. The CDR3 consists of 15 residues. CDR1 and CDR2 from the germline V gene are SGHTA and FQGNSA. The V gene lost 4 bases and the J gene lost 4 bases, with 17 bases spanning the gap. CDR3 protein: CASSSNSDPNYEQYF. The CDR3 DNA reads as TGTGCCAGCAGCTCAAACAGTGACCCCAATTACGAGCAGTACTTC.